This is a list of T cell receptor beta chains from one sample in a study of T cell repertoires in ileal Crohn's disease. Produced via immunoSEQ multiplex PCR; TCRdb's table is partial and in-frame only. This table has 25,000 to 30,000 clones, around 80% appearing once. Sequences were obtained from ileal tissue. The receptors stem from an adult with Crohn's disease. Both conserved end residues are part of each CDR3. A D gene is named only where the DNA matches it firmly. For some rows the clone size is stated as once, few or many, or as a class when expanded; others skip it.

V gene	J gene	clone size	D gene	CDR3 protein	CDR3 DNA
TRBV5-5	TRBJ2-7	.	TRBD1	CASSAGTAYVHEQYF	TGTGCCAGCAGCGCCGGGACAGCCTATGTCCACGAGCAGTACTTC
TRBV2	TRBJ2-3	.	.	CASFGDTQYF	TGTGCCAGCTTCGGAGATACGCAGTATTTT
TRBV7-9	TRBJ2-3	.	TRBD2	CASSPGTSGRAGTDTQYF	TGTGCCAGCAGTCCCGGGACTAGCGGGAGGGCCGGTACAGATACGCAGTATTTT
TRBV5-1	TRBJ1-4	once	.	CASSLGPGQVATNEKLFF	TGCGCCAGCAGCTTGGGGCCGGGACAAGTAGCAACTAATGAAAAACTGTTTTTT
TRBV19	TRBJ2-1	.	TRBD1	CASKDRGRHEQFF	TGTGCCAGTAAAGACAGGGGGCGACATGAGCAGTTCTTC
TRBV19	TRBJ1-2	few	.	CASTRGMVYYGYTF	TGTGCCAGTACCAGGGGAATGGTTTACTATGGCTACACCTTC
TRBV2	TRBJ2-4	.	.	CASSFLTGKNIQYF	TGTGCCAGCAGCTTCCTGACGGGCAAAAACATTCAGTACTTC
TRBV10-3	TRBJ1-3	few	.	CAISKGGTGNTIYF	TGTGCCATCAGCAAAGGGGGAACAGGAAACACCATATATTTT
TRBV5-1	TRBJ1-3	.	.	CASSLGQSSGNTIYF	TGCGCCAGCAGCTTAGGACAGAGCTCTGGAAACACCATATATTTT
TRBV28	TRBJ1-1	once	.	CASSSPPGNTEAFF	TGTGCCAGCAGTTCCCCCCCCGGGAACACTGAAGCTTTCTTT
TRBV18	TRBJ1-1	.	.	CASSPDMNTEAFF	TGTGCCAGCTCACCTGACATGAACACTGAAGCTTTCTTT
TRBV19	TRBJ1-5	.	.	CASTPPGIGNQPQHF	TGTGCCAGTACCCCCCCGGGGATCGGCAATCAGCCCCAGCATTTT
TRBV11-3	TRBJ2-2	.	.	CASSPRQSPNTGELFF	TGTGCCAGCAGCCCCCGACAGAGCCCGAACACCGGGGAGCTGTTTTTT
TRBV4-1	TRBJ2-1	.	.	CASSQSREQFF	TGCGCCAGCAGCCAATCGCGGGAGCAGTTCTTC
TRBV19	TRBJ1-2	.	.	CASSLQPSGRTNYGYTF	TGTGCCAGTAGCTTGCAGCCATCCGGAAGGACAAACTATGGCTACACCTTC
TRBV4-2	TRBJ2-4	.	.	CASSVLDSPVSNIQYF	TGTGCCAGCAGCGTTCTAGACTCACCCGTGTCAAACATTCAGTACTTC
TRBV5-6	TRBJ1-2	.	.	CASSYDEASYGYTF	TGTGCCAGCAGCTATGACGAGGCGAGCTATGGCTACACCTTC
TRBV9	TRBJ2-2	.	.	CASSVGFTGELFF	TGTGCCAGCAGCGTCGGGTTCACCGGGGAGCTGTTTTTT
TRBV15	TRBJ2-3	.	TRBD2	CATSPPSGNSDTQYF	TGTGCCACCAGCCCACCTAGCGGGAATTCAGATACGCAGTATTTT
TRBV7-2	TRBJ2-2	.	TRBD1	CASSAPGQGRTGELFF	TGTGCCAGCAGCGCTCCGGGACAGGGTCGGACCGGGGAGCTGTTTTTT